This T cell receptor (beta chain) was sequenced in a study of blood T cells in healthy people across ages. In the case of this clonotype: Its antigen is currently unknown.

The CDR3 runs to 15 residues. With 3 bases removed from V and 5 bases from J, the gap between germline ends came to 16 bases. Germline CDR1 reads SEHNR; CDR2 reads FQNEAQ (reference sequence). Through a sample-barcoded 5' primer and a J-beta primer mix, a second PCR was run for roughly 6 to 11 cycles. Using its own MiXCR run on the 5' RACE reads, TCRdb lists one record per CDR3 protein. The sample contains 1.6 million or so distinct CDR3 sequences, 30% to 40% of which appear only once. Findings of the study overall: Long-lived and aged donors differed, with more naive CD4+ cells and higher diversity in the long-lived.

The V gene is TRBV7-9, the J gene TRBJ2-5; D is ambiguous. The sequencing sample was made of blood. The receptor was derived from a woman aged 25 to 39 in good health. The CDR3 region has the DNA TGTGCCAGCAGCTTTATGCAGCCCGCGCCGGAGACCCAGTACTTC. The encoded protein is CASSFMQPAPETQYF.